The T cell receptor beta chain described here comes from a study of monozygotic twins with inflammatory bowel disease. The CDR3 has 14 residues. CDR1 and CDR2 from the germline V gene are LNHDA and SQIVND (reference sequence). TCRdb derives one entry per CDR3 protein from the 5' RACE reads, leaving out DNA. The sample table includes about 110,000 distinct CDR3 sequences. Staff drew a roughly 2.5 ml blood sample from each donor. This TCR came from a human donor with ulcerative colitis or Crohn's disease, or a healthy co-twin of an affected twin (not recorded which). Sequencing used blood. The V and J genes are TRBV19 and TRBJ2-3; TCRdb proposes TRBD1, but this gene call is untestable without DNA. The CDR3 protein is CASSTTLTGGTQYF.